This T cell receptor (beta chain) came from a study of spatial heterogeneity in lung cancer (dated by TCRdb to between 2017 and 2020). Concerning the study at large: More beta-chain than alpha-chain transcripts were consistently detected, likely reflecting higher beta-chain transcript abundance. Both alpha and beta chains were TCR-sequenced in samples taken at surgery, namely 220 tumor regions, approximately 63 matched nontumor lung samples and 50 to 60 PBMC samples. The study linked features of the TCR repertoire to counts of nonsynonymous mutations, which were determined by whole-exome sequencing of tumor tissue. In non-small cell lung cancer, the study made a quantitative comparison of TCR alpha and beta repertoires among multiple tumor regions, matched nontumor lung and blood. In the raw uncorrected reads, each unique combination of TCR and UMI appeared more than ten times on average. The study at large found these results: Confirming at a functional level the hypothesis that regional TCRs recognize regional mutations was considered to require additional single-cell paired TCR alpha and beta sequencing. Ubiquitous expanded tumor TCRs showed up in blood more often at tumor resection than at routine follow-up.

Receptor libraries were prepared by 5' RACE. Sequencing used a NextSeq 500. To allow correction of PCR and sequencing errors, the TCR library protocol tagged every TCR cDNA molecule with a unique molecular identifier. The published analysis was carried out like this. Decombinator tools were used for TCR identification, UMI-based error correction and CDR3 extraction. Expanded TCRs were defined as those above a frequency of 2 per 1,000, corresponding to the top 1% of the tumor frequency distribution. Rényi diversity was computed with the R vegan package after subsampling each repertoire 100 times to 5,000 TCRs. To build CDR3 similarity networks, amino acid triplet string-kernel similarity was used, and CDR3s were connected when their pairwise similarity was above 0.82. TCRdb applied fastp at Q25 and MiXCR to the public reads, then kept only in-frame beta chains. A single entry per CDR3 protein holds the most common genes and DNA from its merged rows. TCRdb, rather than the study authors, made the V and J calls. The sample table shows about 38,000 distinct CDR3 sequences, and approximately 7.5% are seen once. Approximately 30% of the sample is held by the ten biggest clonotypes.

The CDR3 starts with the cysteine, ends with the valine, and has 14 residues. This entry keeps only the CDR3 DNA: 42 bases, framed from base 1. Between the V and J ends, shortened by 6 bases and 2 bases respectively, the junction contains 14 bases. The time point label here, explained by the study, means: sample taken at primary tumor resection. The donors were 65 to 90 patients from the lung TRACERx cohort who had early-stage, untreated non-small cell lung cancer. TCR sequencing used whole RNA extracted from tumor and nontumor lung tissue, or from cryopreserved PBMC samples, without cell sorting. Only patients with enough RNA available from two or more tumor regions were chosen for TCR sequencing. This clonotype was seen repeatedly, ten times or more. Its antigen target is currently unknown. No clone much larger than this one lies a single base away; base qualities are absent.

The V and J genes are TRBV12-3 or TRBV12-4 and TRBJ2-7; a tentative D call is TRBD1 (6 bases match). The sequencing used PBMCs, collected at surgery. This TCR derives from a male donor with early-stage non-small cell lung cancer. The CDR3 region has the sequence CASSTGIVPYEQYV. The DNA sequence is TGTGCCAGCAGCACAGGGATTGTTCCCTACGAGCAGTACGTC.